This T cell receptor (beta chain) stems from a study of blood T cell repertoires in COVID-19. About the research overall: There were acute and convalescent COVID-19 samples, and they came from the United States, Italy and Spain.

This CDR3 region has 15 residues. V was trimmed by 4 bases and J by 0 bases, leaving 13 bases between them. Germline V gene lookup returns CDR1 SGDLS and CDR2 YYNGEE. Method: immunoSEQ multiplex PCR; TCRdb's copy keeps in-frame clones and lacks some. The sample consists of around 77,000 clones, around three quarters of them appearing once. The clonotype originates from a woman at least 80 years old with active or convalescent COVID-19. The J gene is TRBJ1-1, the V gene TRBV9; D gene unclear. The sequencing sample was made of peripheral blood. The CDR3 region is CASSPFSGVNTEAFF. The CDR3 bases are TGTGCCAGCAGCCCTTTCTCCGGTGTGAACACTGAAGCTTTCTTT.